Listed here are 30 T cell receptor beta chains from one sample, sequenced in a study of technical replicates of blood from a few donors. Repertoires were generated with immunoSEQ multiplex PCR, while TCRdb's copy carries only in-frame clones and drops some. The sample lists about 100,000 clones, under 97% occurring once. Sequenced material: T cells isolated from PBMCs. These receptors were obtained from a human donor in good health.

This clone has a single count. The CDR3 nucleotides are TGCGCCAGCAGCTTGCCGGGGAGCGGGTACCCCACAGATACGCAGTATTTT. Amino acids: CASSLPGSGYPTDTQYF. The rearrangement uses TRBV5-1 and TRBJ2-3, with D tentatively TRBD2 (6 bases). V was clipped by 1 base and J by 2 bases, with 17 bases between them. The length of the CDR3 is 17 residues. The V gene's germline CDR1 is SGHRS and CDR2 YFSETQ.

The chain has TRBV27 and TRBJ2-1; D is perhaps TRBD2 (6 bases). CDR1 MNHEY and CDR2 SMNVEV come from the germline V gene (reference sequence). CDR3 length: 18 amino acids. V was trimmed by 4 bases and J by 5 bases, leaving 24 bases between them. The CDR3 sequence: CASSSRPTGTAKHNEQFF. Here the CDR3 DNA reads TGTGCCAGCAGTTCCCGACCCACCGGGACTGCGAAGCACAATGAGCAGTTCTTC.

This chain links TRBV5-1 with TRBJ2-3; D ambiguous. The V end was cut by 4 bases, the J end by 0 bases, with 15 bases between. CDR3 size: 16 residues. Per the germline V gene, CDR1 is SGHRS and CDR2 is YFSETQ. The CDR3: CASSHGRQISTDTQYF. In nucleotides, the CDR3 is TGCGCCAGCAGCCATGGCAGGCAGATTAGCACAGATACGCAGTATTTT.

Comment on this clone: Other DNA sequences within the sample encode an identical CDR3. The chain uses TRBV19 and TRBJ1-5; D may be TRBD1 (5 bases). Per germline, CDR1 LNHDA and CDR2 SQIVND (reference sequence). CDR3 length: 14 residues. V was trimmed by 3 bases and J by 4 bases, leaving 10 bases between them. CDR3 amino acids: CASSIVGGNQPQHF. The DNA of the CDR3 is TGTGCCAGTAGTATCGTTGGGGGGAATCAGCCCCAGCATTTT.

V is TRBV6-6 and J is TRBJ2-5; no clear D gene. The CDR3 totals 14 residues. V lost 6 bases and J 1 base, leaving 12 bases between the germline ends. CDR1 and CDR2 (germline): MNHNY, SVGAGI (reference sequence). In DNA, the CDR3 is TGTGCCAGCAGGCTCCCCCATAGCCAAGAGACCCAGTACTTC. This encodes CASRLPHSQETQYF.

The chain recombines TRBV7-9 with TRBJ2-7, with a weak D call TRBD1 (6 bases). Germline CDR1 SEHNR, CDR2 FQNEAQ (reference sequence). Deletions cut 8 bases from V and 3 bases from J, with 17 bases between. The CDR3 length is 14 residues. CDR3 nucleotide sequence: TGTGCCAGCCGCCGTGCAGGGGAAGACTACGAGCAGTACTTC. As protein: CASRRAGEDYEQYF.

The chain links TRBV19 to TRBJ1-2, with D uncertain. V shed 3 bases and J shed 3 bases, with 11 bases lying between them. Germline loops: CDR1 LNHDA, CDR2 SQIVND (reference sequence). The CDR3 length is 14 residues. The CDR3 DNA is TGTGCCAGTAGTATCCGGGGAGGAGACTATGGCTACACCTTC. Translated: CASSIRGGDYGYTF. The variable domain in full, completed from reference TRBV19 and TRBJ1-2, reads DGGITQSPKYLFRKEGQNVTLSCEQNLNHDAMYWYRQDPGQGLRLIYYSQIVNDFQKGDIAEGYSVSREKKESFPLTVTSAQKNPTAFYLCASSIRGGDYGYTFGSGTRLTVV.

The chain uses TRBV13 and TRBJ2-7; the D gene is possibly TRBD1 (6 bases). V was shortened by 7 bases and J by 5 bases, with 12 bases between the two germline ends. The CDR3 contains 12 residues. The germline V gene encodes CDR1 PRHDT and CDR2 FYEKMQ (reference sequence). CDR3 sequence (DNA): TGTGCCAGCACGGGCCAGGGGAACGAGCAGTACTTC. Translation: CASTGQGNEQYF.

The chain is built from TRBV7-3 and TRBJ2-1, with 13 bases matching TRBD2. Germline V lookup: CDR1 SGHTA, CDR2 FQGTGA. V shed 5 bases and J 9 bases; nucleotides not matched to a gene: 13. This CDR3 comprises 17 residues. The DNA for the CDR3 is TGTGCCAGCAGCCCCGGGACTAGCGGGAACATGTATGCTGAGCAGTTCTTC. Translating it yields CASSPGTSGNMYAEQFF.

The V gene is TRBV5-8, the J gene TRBJ1-2; 12 nucleotides agree with TRBD1. Unmatched junction bases numbered 6, after V lost 4 bases and J lost 5 bases. This CDR3 region has 15 residues. In germline, CDR1 is SGHTS, CDR2 YDEGEE. For the CDR3, the DNA is TGTGCCAGCAGCCAAGGGGACAGGGGGCATTATGGCTACACCTTC. Amino acids: CASSQGDRGHYGYTF. Filled out from reference TRBV5-8 and TRBJ1-2, the complete variable domain reads EAGVTQSPTHLIKTRGQQATLRCSPISGHTSVYWYQQALGLGLQFLLWYDEGEERNRGNFPPRFSGRQFPNYSSELNVNALELEDSALYLCASSQGDRGHYGYTFGSGTRLTVV.

This chain joins TRBV5-6 and TRBJ2-7, with D perhaps TRBD1 (5 bases). V lost 0 bases, J lost 6 bases, and 7 bases lay in between. CDR1 is SGHDT and CDR2 is YYEEEE in the germline V gene. CDR3 length equals 12 residues. The CDR3 loop is CASSLGGPEQYF. CDR3 DNA sequence: TGTGCCAGCAGCTTGGGGGGCCCCGAGCAGTACTTC.

This rearrangement joins TRBV5-6 to TRBJ1-4; D ambiguous. The germline V and J ends were trimmed by 2 bases and 8 bases, with 13 bases remaining between them. The CDR3 loop spans 14 amino acids. Germline V gives CDR1 SGHDT, CDR2 YYEEEE. The CDR3 DNA follows: TGTGCCAGCAGCTTCGGAGTGGTGTTGGAAAAACTGTTTTTT. This translates into CASSFGVVLEKLFF.

V gene TRBV27 combines with J gene TRBJ2-2; D perhaps matches TRBD1 (5 bases). V was cut by 2 bases and J by 4 bases, with 8 bases left in between. From germline, CDR1 is MNHEY and CDR2 SMNVEV (reference sequence). The CDR3 consists of 14 residues. The CDR3 DNA sequence: TGTGCCAGCAGTTTAAGACAGTTCACCGGGGAGCTGTTTTTT. It is translated as CASSLRQFTGELFF.

The chain links TRBV9 to TRBJ2-7, with TRBD1 matching over 7 bases. V was pared by 2 bases and J by 2 bases, with 7 bases of the junction left unmatched. Germline CDR1 SGDLS, CDR2 YYNGEE. The CDR3 runs 15 residues. The CDR3 DNA reads as TGTGCCAGCAGCGTCACAGGGGCCCTAACCTACGAGCAGTACTTC. Its translation: CASSVTGALTYEQYF. Drawing the rest from reference TRBV9 and TRBJ2-7, the complete variable domain is DSGVTQTPKHLITATGQRVTLRCSPRSGDLSVYWYQQSLDQGLQFLIQYYNGEERAKGNILERFSAQQFPDLHSELNLSSLELGDSALYFCASSVTGALTYEQYFGPGTRLTVT.

The chain carries TRBV7-3 and TRBJ1-2; maybe TRBD1 (5 bases). The CDR3 loop spans 13 amino acids. V was trimmed by 5 bases and J by 8 bases, leaving 15 bases between them. Germline loops: CDR1 SGHTA, CDR2 FQGTGA. As DNA, the CDR3 is TGTGCCAGCAGCCTACACCGGGGGGACGGCTACACCTTC. Translating it yields CASSLHRGDGYTF.

This rearrangement joins TRBV27 to TRBJ1-1; TRBD1 is a possible D gene (5 bases). Germline V gene data show CDR1 as MNHEY and CDR2 as SMNVEV (reference sequence). The CDR3 contains 13 residues. Deletions cut 5 bases from V and 0 bases from J, with 7 bases between. CDR3: CASSQGMNTEAFF. CDR3 sequence (DNA): TGTGCCAGCAGTCAGGGAATGAACACTGAAGCTTTCTTT.

The chain is built from TRBV19 and TRBJ2-3; D perhaps matches TRBD1 (5 bases). V was shortened by 0 bases and J by 2 bases, with 6 bases between the two germline ends. Germline CDR1 and CDR2: LNHDA and SQIVND (reference sequence). The CDR3 length is 14 residues. CDR3 sequence reads: CASSIDRATDTQYF. The CDR3, as DNA: TGTGCCAGTAGTATAGACAGGGCCACAGATACGCAGTATTTT.

The chain combines TRBV11-2 with TRBJ2-4; tentatively, D is TRBD2 (6 bases). The CDR3 is 15 amino acids. Trimming pared 6 bases from V and 6 bases from J, leaving 18 bases between. Germline CDR1 and CDR2: SGHAT and FQNNGV. In DNA form, the CDR3 reads TGTGCCAGCAGGATAGGGGTGGGGACTTTAAACATTCAGTACTTC. Protein: CASRIGVGTLNIQYF.

This chain connects TRBV7-9 to TRBJ1-2, with a possible D match to TRBD1 (6 bases). The germline CDR1 and CDR2 sequences are SEHNR and FQNEAQ (reference sequence). The V and J ends lost 4 bases and 1 base respectively, with 7 bases between them. The CDR3 extends over 13 amino acids. CDR3 nucleotide sequence: TGTGCCAGCAGCTGGACAGATAACTATGGCTACACCTTC. Translation gives CASSWTDNYGYTF. Full variable domain (rest looked up from reference TRBV7-9 and TRBJ1-2): DTGVSQNPRHKITKRGQNVTFRCDPISEHNRLYWYRQTLGQGPEFLTYFQNEAQLEKSRLLSDRFSAERPKGSFSTLEIQRTEQGDSAMYLCASSWTDNYGYTFGSGTRLTVV.

The genes are TRBV25-1 and TRBJ2-7; D is perhaps TRBD2 (6 bases). The V and J ends lost 6 bases and 3 bases respectively, with 12 bases between them. The CDR3 has 13 residues. CDR1 and CDR2 (germline): MGHDK, SYGVNS. CDR3 sequence: CASRGEEDYEQYF. The CDR3 nucleotides read TGTGCCAGCAGGGGGGAGGAAGACTACGAGCAGTACTTC.

This rearrangement joins TRBV5-1 to TRBJ1-2, with D possibly matching TRBD1 (5 bases). Germline lookup yields CDR1 SGHRS and CDR2 YFSETQ. Trimming took 2 bases from V and 2 from J, leaving 13 bases between them. CDR3 length equals 15 residues. The CDR3: CASSFRDAGNYGYTF. Written as DNA, the CDR3 is TGCGCCAGCAGCTTTAGGGACGCGGGGAACTATGGCTACACCTTC.

The chain combines TRBV30 with TRBJ1-1, with 7 positions matching TRBD1. Germline values: CDR1 GTSNPN, CDR2 SVGIG (reference sequence). J lost 0 bases, V lost 2 bases, and 9 bases had no gene match. The CDR3 is 16 amino acids. The DNA for the CDR3 is TGTGCCTGGAGTTGGGGGACCAGGGGGGTGAACACTGAAGCTTTCTTT. Amino acid sequence: CAWSWGTRGVNTEAFF. The whole variable domain, remainder taken from reference TRBV30 and TRBJ1-1, is SQTIHQWPATLVQPVGSPLSLECTVEGTSNPNLYWYRQAAGRGLQLLFYSVGIGQISSEVPQNLSASRPQDRQFILSSKKLLLSDSGFYLCAWSWGTRGVNTEAFFGQGTRLTVV.

This sequence joins TRBV28 and TRBJ2-1; TRBD1 agrees at 9 bases. Germline CDR1 MDHEN, CDR2 SYDVKM. This CDR3 spans 20 amino acids. J gave up 3 bases and V 1 base, and 16 bases lay outside the gene matches. This chain's CDR3 is CASSLSPAWSTGGVYNEQFF. Written as DNA, the CDR3 is TGTGCCAGCAGTTTATCTCCTGCTTGGTCTACAGGGGGCGTCTACAATGAGCAGTTCTTC.

V usage is TRBV28 and J usage is TRBJ1-1, with TRBD1 identical over 7 bases. This CDR3 comprises 13 residues. Germline CDR1 reads MDHEN; CDR2 reads SYDVKM. Unmatched junction bases numbered 5, after V lost 5 bases and J lost 5 bases. The CDR3 is CASSTTGRTEAFF. The CDR3 nucleotides are TGTGCCAGCAGTACGACAGGGCGTACTGAAGCTTTCTTT. The full variable domain, with the rest looked up from reference TRBV28 and TRBJ1-1, is DVKVTQSSRYLVKRTGEKVFLECVQDMDHENMFWYRQDPGLGLRLIYFSYDVKMKEKGDIPEGYSVSREKKERFSLILESASTNQTSMYLCASSTTGRTEAFFGQGTRLTVV.

The chain couples TRBV11-3 to TRBJ1-1; no clear D. The CDR3 sequence is 17 residues long. Looked up from germline, CDR1 is SGHNT and CDR2 is YENEEA. V was pared by 5 bases and J by 3 bases, with 22 bases between. The CDR3 loop is CASSPHPRRERYTEAFF. The DNA of the CDR3 is TGTGCCAGCAGCCCTCACCCCCGGCGGGAGCGTTACACTGAAGCTTTCTTT.

The gene calls are TRBV7-8 and TRBJ1-2, with TRBD1 matching over 7 bases. The J segment lost 8 bases and the V segment lost 1 base, leaving 7 bases of the junction unmatched. Per germline, CDR1 SGHVS and CDR2 FQNEAQ. The CDR3 has 14 residues. In DNA, the CDR3 is TGTGCCAGCAGCTTAGGGGACAGCGGTGCCGGCTACACCTTC. Amino acids: CASSLGDSGAGYTF.

The rearrangement uses TRBV19 and TRBJ2-1, with 15 bases that match TRBD2. This CDR3 spans 16 amino acids. The germline V gene has CDR1 LNHDA and CDR2 SQIVND (reference sequence). The junction had 5 bases not matched to a gene; V was cut back by 6 bases and J by 5 bases. The CDR3 nucleotides read TGTGCCAGTAGGGGACTAGCGGGGGGAAACCACAATGAGCAGTTCTTC. It encodes CASRGLAGGNHNEQFF.

The genes are TRBV9 and TRBJ1-3; D possibly corresponds to TRBD1 (5 bases). The germline V and J ends were trimmed by 0 bases and 6 bases, with 13 bases remaining between them. Germline V gene data show CDR1 as SGDLS and CDR2 as YYNGEE. This CDR3 is built from 15 residues. The DNA for the CDR3 is TGTGCCAGCAGCGTAGGGAGGGGATTGGAAAACACCATATATTTT. This codes for CASSVGRGLENTIYF.

The chain uses TRBV11-3 and TRBJ2-7, with 9 bases matching TRBD1. V was clipped by 0 bases and J by 1 base; unmatched bases: 4. This CDR3 has 16 amino acids. The germline CDR1 and CDR2 sequences are SGHNT and YENEEA. The CDR3 spells CASSLEKTGGSYEQYF. Written as DNA, the CDR3 is TGTGCCAGCAGCTTAGAGAAGACAGGGGGGTCCTACGAGCAGTACTTC.

The chain joins TRBV5-1 to TRBJ2-7, with 8 bases identical to TRBD1. J lost 4 bases, V lost 4 bases, and 13 bases had no gene match. The CDR3 is 16 amino acids. CDR1 and CDR2 (germline): SGHRS, YFSETQ. The CDR3 bases are TGCGCCAGCAGCGCCGACAGGGGTGGGATGAGGTACGAGCAGTACTTC. Translating it yields CASSADRGGMRYEQYF.